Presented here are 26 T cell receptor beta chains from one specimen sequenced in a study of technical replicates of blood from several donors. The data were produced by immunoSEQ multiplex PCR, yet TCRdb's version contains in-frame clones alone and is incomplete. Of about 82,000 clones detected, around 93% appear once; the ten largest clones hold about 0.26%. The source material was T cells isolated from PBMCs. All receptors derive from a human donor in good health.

The CDR3 here is CASSYDRRYEQYF. The CDR3 nucleotides read TGTGCCAGCAGTTACGACAGGAGATACGAGCAGTACTTC. The chain couples TRBV6-5 to TRBJ2-7, with D maybe TRBD1 (6 bases). CDR3 length: 13 amino acids. The V end lost 2 bases, the J end lost 4 bases, and 9 bases lay between the germline ends. Germline CDR1 is MNHEY and CDR2 is SVGAGI.

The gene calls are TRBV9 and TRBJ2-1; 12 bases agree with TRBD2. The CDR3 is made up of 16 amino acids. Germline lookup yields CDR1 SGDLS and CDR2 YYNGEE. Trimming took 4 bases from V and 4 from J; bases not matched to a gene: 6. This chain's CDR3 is CASSYGTSGLYNEQFF. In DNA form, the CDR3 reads TGTGCCAGCAGCTATGGGACTAGCGGGTTATACAATGAGCAGTTCTTC. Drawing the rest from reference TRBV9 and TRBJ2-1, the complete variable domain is DSGVTQTPKHLITATGQRVTLRCSPRSGDLSVYWYQQSLDQGLQFLIQYYNGEERAKGNILERFSAQQFPDLHSELNLSSLELGDSALYFCASSYGTSGLYNEQFFGPGTRLTVL.

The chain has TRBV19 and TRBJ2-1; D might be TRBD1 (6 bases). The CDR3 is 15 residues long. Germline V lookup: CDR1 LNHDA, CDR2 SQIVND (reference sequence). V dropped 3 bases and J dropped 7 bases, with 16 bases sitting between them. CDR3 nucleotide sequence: TGTGCCAGTAGTATCATACTAGGGACAATTAATGAGCAGTTCTTC. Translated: CASSIILGTINEQFF.

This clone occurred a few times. The CDR3 bases are TGTGCCAGCAGGGCCCATAGGGGGCAAGGCAATCAGCCCCAGCATTTT. Encoded protein: CASRAHRGQGNQPQHF. This rearrangement joins TRBV2 to TRBJ1-5; 7 bases agree with TRBD1. This CDR3 has 16 amino acids. V gave up 6 bases and J gave up 2 bases; unmatched junction bases: 10. The germline V gene has CDR1 SNHLY and CDR2 FYNNEI.

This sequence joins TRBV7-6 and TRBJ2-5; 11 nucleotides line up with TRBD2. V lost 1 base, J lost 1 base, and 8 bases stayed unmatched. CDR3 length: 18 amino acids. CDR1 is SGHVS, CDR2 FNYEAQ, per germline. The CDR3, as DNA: TGTGCCAGCAGCTTAGTTACTGCTAGCGGGGGGTCCCAAGAGACCCAGTACTTC. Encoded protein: CASSLVTASGGSQETQYF.

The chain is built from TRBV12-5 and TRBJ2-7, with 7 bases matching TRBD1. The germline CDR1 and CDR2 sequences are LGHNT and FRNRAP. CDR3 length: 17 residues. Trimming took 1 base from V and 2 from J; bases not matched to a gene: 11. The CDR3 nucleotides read TGTGCTAGTGGTTTGGAACCTACCGGGACAGCTACCTACGAGCAGTACTTC. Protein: CASGLEPTGTATYEQYF.

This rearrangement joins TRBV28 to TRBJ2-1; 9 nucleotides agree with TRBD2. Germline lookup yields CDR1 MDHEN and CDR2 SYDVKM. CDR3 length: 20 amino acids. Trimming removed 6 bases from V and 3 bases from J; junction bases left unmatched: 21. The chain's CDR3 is CASSHPGSGAGGQGYNEQFF. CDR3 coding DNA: TGTGCCAGCAGCCATCCGGGGAGTGGGGCGGGGGGGCAAGGCTACAATGAGCAGTTCTTC.

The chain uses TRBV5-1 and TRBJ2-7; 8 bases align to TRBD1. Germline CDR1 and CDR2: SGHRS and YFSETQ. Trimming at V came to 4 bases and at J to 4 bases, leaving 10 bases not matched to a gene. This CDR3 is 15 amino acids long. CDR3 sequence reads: CASSGTGTGVYEQYF. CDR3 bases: TGCGCCAGCAGCGGAACCGGGACAGGAGTTTACGAGCAGTACTTC.

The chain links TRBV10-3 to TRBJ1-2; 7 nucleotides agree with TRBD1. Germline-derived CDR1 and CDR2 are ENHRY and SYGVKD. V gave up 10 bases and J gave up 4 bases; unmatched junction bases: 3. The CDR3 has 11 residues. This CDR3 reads CATTGSYGYTF. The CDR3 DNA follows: TGTGCCACGACAGGGAGCTATGGCTACACCTTC.

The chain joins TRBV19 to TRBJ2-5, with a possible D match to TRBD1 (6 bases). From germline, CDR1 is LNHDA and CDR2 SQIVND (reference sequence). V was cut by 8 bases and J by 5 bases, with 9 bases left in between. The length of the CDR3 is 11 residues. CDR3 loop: CASQGWETQYF. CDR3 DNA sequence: TGTGCCAGTCAGGGGTGGGAGACCCAGTACTTC.

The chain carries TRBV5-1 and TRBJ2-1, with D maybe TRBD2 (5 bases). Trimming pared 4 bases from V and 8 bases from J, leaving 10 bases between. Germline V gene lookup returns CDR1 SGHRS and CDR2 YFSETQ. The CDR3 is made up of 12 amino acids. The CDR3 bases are TGCGCCAGCAGCACGGCGGGCGATGAGCAGTTCTTC. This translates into CASSTAGDEQFF.

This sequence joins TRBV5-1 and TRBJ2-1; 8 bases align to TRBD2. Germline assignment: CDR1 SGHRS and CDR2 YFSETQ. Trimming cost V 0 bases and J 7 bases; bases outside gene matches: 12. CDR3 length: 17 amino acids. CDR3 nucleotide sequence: TGCGCCAGCAGCTTGGTGGAGACGGGAGGGCCGATTAATGAGCAGTTCTTC. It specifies CASSLVETGGPINEQFF.

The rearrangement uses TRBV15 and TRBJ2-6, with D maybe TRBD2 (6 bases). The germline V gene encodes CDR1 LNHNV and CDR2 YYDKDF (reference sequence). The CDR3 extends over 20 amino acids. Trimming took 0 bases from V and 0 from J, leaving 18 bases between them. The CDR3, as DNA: TGTGCCACCAGCAGAGACCCCTTTTGGGGGGAGACCTCTGGGGCCAACGTCCTGACTTTC. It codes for CATSRDPFWGETSGANVLTF.

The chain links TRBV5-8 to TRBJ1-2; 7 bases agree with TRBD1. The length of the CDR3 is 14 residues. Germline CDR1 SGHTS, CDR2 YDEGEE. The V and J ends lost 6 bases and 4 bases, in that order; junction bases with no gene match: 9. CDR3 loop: CASIPQGFGYGYTF. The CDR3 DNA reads TGTGCCAGCATACCACAGGGGTTCGGCTATGGCTACACCTTC.

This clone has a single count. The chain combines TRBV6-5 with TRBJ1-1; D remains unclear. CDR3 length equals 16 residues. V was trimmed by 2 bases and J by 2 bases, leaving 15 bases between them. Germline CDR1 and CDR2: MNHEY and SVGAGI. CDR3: CASSYARRRLNTEAFF. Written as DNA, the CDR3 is TGTGCCAGCAGTTACGCGAGGCGGCGACTAAACACTGAAGCTTTCTTT.

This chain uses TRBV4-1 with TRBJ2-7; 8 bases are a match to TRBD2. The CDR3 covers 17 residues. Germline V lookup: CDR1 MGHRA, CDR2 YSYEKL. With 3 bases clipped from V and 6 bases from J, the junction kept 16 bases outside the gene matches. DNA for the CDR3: TGCGCCAGCAGCCACCCGGGGGGGGGAGTCGGAATCGGCGAGCAGTACTTC. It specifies CASSHPGGGVGIGEQYF.

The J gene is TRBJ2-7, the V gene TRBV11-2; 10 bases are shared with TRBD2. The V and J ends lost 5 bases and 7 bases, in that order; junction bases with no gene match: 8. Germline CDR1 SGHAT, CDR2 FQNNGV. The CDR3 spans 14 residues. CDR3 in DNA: TGTGCCAGCAGCCCTACTAGCGGGGTGGAAGAGCAGTACTTC. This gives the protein CASSPTSGVEEQYF.

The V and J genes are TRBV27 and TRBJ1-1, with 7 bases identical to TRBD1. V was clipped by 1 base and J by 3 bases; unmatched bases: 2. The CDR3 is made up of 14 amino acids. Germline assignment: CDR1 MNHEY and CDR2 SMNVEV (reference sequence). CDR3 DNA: TGTGCCAGCAGTTTATTAGGGGGCGACACTGAAGCTTTCTTT. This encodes CASSLLGGDTEAFF.

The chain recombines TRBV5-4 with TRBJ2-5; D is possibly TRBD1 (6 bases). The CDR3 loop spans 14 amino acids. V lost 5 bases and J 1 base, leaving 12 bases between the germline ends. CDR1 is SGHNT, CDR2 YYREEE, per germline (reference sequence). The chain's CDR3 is CASRRGHSQETQYF. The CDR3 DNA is TGTGCCAGCAGGAGGGGACACAGCCAAGAGACCCAGTACTTC.

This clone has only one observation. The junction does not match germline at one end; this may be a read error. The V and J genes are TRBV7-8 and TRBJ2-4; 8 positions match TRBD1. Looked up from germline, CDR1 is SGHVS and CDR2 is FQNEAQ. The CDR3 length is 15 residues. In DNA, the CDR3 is TGTGCCAGCAGCATAGCCAGGGGGCTTGGGGTCATTCAGTACTTC. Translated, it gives CASSIARGLGVIQYF.

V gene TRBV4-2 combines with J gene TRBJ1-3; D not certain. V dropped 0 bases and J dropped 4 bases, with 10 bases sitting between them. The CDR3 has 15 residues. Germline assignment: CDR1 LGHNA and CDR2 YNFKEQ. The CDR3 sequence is CASSQEFEAGNTIYF. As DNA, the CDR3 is TGTGCCAGCAGCCAAGAGTTCGAAGCAGGAAACACCATATATTTT.

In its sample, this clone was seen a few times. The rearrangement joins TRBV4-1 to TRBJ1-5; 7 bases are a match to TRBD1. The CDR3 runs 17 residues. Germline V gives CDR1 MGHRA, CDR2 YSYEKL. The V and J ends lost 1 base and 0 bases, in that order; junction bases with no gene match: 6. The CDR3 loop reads CASSQVMRQGSNQPQHF. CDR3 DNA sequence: TGCGCCAGCAGCCAAGTCATGAGACAGGGTAGCAATCAGCCCCAGCATTTT.

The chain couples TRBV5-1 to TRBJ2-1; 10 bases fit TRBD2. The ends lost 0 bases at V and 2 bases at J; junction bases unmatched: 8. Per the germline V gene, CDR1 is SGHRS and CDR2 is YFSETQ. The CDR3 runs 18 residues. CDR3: CASSLGLAGDGPYNEQFF. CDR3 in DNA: TGCGCCAGCAGCTTGGGGCTAGCGGGAGACGGCCCCTACAATGAGCAGTTCTTC.

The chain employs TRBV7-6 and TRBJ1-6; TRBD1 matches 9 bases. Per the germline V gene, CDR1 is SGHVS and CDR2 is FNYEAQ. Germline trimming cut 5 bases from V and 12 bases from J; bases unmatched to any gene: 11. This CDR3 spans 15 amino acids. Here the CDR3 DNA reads TGTGCCAGCAGCGGTTTACAGGGGGCTCGGGGACCCCTCCACTTT. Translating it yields CASSGLQGARGPLHF.

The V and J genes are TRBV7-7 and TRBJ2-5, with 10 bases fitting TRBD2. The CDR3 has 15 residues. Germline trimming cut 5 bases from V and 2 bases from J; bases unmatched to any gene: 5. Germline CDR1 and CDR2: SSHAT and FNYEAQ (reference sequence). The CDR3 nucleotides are TGTGCCAGCAGCCGGAGGACTAGCGGTCAAGAGACCCAGTACTTC. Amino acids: CASSRRTSGQETQYF.

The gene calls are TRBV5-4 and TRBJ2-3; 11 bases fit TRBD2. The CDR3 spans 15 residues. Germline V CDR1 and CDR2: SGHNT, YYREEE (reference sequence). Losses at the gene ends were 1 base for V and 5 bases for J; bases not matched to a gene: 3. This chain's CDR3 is CASSLTSGRLDTQYF. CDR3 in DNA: TGTGCCAGCAGCTTGACTAGCGGGAGATTAGATACGCAGTATTTT. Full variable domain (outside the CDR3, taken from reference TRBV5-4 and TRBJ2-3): ETGVTQSPTHLIKTRGQQVTLRCSSQSGHNTVSWYQQALGQGPQFIFQYYREEENGRGNFPPRFSGLQFPNYSSELNVNALELDDSALYLCASSLTSGRLDTQYFGPGTRLTVL.